Ten or more counts support the clone carrying this T cell receptor beta chain. The data were obtained in a study of regulatory T cells in long-lasting Graves disease. Researchers made TCR beta libraries by using iRepertoire HTBI primers and running Arm-PCR on CDR3 regions. TCRdb re-called the multiplex PCR reads with MiXCR, one entry per CDR3 protein. Altogether about 560,000 distinct CDR3 sequences are present, about 16% being singletons, with the ten largest covering around 13%. The time point here: newly diagnosed GD, antithyroid drugs for less than 3 months. The TCR library was prepared using RNA isolated from PBMCs. A further study also used this sample, focusing on T cells in Graves' hyperthyroidism and ophthalmopathy.

The receptor's source is a man aged 18 to 29 with Graves disease. The sequenced sample was peripheral blood mononuclear cells (PBMCs), obtained at new diagnosis, from a patient treated with antithyroid drugs.

CDR3 coding DNA: TGTGCCAGCAGTTACGCAGAGAAGAACACTGAAGCTTTCTTT. Its protein product is CASSYAEKNTEAFF. The chain employs TRBV6-9 and TRBJ1-1; D is unresolved. CDR3 length: 14 residues. V was trimmed by 3 bases and J by 1 base, leaving 9 bases between them. Germline CDR1 is MNHGY and CDR2 is SVAAGI.